This T cell receptor (beta chain) was obtained from a study of T cell repertoires in cytomegalovirus infection. CDR3 length: 14 amino acids. Looked up from germline, CDR1 is MNHEY and CDR2 is SMNVEV (reference sequence). V lost 4 bases to trimming and J lost 3 bases; unmatched junction nucleotides: 5. Regarding this clonotype: Its antigen is currently unknown.

Using its own MiXCR run on the reads, TCRdb lists one record per CDR3 protein. This table holds hundreds of thousands of distinct CDR3 sequences, 25% to 40% found once. Sequencing used cultured CD8+ T cells from PBMCs, obtained from culture after CMV antigen stimulation. The J gene is TRBJ1-2, the V gene TRBV27; 7 nucleotides match TRBD1. The origin of this receptor is a human donor in good health (CMV status not recorded). Some clones in this sample may be carry-over from other donors' samples. The DNA for the CDR3 is TGTGCCAGCAGTTACACCAGGGGGGACTATGGCTACACCTTC. As protein: CASSYTRGDYGYTF.